This T cell receptor beta chain was retrieved from a study of Tregs in tolerant kidney transplant recipients. Unstimulated regulatory T cells (CD4+CD25+CD127-), CD4+CD25- non-regulatory cells, CD4 and CD8 cells were FACS-sorted from thawed PBMCs. V shed 0 bases and J shed 4 bases, with 19 bases lying between them. This CDR3 has 18 amino acids. Clones were read by immunoSEQ multiplex PCR, and TCRdb kept only the in-frame ones, dropping some. The sample lists 200,000 to 300,000 clones, 65% to 85% occurring once. V gene TRBV23-1 combines with J gene TRBJ1-3; D is ambiguous. TRBV23-1 is known as an ORF, though its function is uncertain. The sample consisted of CD4+ T cells from blood. The clonotype originates from a human donor in good health. The CDR3 is CASSQSVGPGISGNTIYF. CDR3 in DNA: TGCGCCAGCAGTCAATCGGTAGGACCTGGAATCTCCGGAAACACCATATATTTT.